The sequence of this T cell receptor beta chain was determined in a study of CD8+ T cells in alopecia areata. Whole-study results and caveats: Scalp lesions, especially in alopecia totalis/universalis, had higher clonality than normal scalp. TCR sharing was clearer in mice than between patients, perhaps partly owing to patient HLA diversity.

V dropped 6 bases and J dropped 1 base, with 10 bases sitting between them. The length of the CDR3 is 13 residues. The germline V gene encodes CDR1 SNHLY and CDR2 FYNNEI. With respect to this clone: Its antigen is still unknown.

It was cDNA, reverse transcribed from extracted RNA, that served as the sequencing template. This table comes from immunoSEQ multiplex PCR, and its TCRdb copy is limited to in-frame clones, with some not included. The sample has approximately 63,000 clones, under 75% seen once. Lesional scalp punch biopsies and peripheral blood came from alopecia areata patients. This chain links TRBV2 with TRBJ2-7; D is uncertain. The starting material was CD8+ T cells sorted from blood, obtained at week 0. This clonotype was obtained from a human donor with alopecia areata. CDR3 sequence reads: CASRDGWSYEQYF. In DNA, the CDR3 is TGTGCCAGCAGAGACGGTTGGTCCTACGAGCAGTACTTC.